A selection of T cell receptor beta chains follows, all from one sample in a study of CD8 T cells in ankylosing spondylitis. TCRdb re-called the 5' RACE reads with MiXCR, one entry per CDR3 protein. This sample carries 670,000 or so distinct CDR3 sequences, around 20% of them seen once, and the ten largest clones take 19%. The sequenced sample consisted of blood, either unsorted or a sorted T cell fraction (not recorded which). These receptors originate from a male donor with ankylosing spondylitis. Each CDR3 is given with its conserved first and last residue. A D gene is named only where the DNA matches it firmly. Only part of the rows carry a size: once, few, many, or a class if the clone is expanded.

size: NA; V: TRBV4-1; J: TRBJ2-1; D: TRBD2; DNA: TGCGCCAGCAGCCAAGATGGACTAGCGGGGGACTCCTCGGAGTTCTTC; CDR3: CASSQDGLAGDSSEFF
size: NA; V: TRBV29-1; J: TRBJ1-1; D: NA; DNA: TGCAGCGTTGAATGGGGAGGGACTGAAGCTTTCTTT; CDR3: CSVEWGGTEAFF
size: few; V: TRBV20-1; J: TRBJ1-2; D: NA; DNA: TGCAGCCCCGGGAGTAACTATGGCTACACCTTC; CDR3: CSPGSNYGYTF
size: NA; V: TRBV18; J: TRBJ2-7; D: NA; DNA: TGTGCCAGCTCACGGGGTAGCGGCTCCTACGAGCAGTACTTC; CDR3: CASSRGSGSYEQYF
size: few; V: TRBV15; J: TRBJ1-1; D: NA; DNA: TGTGCCACCAGCAGGGGGCTCCCGAACACTGAAGCTTTCTTT; CDR3: CATSRGLPNTEAFF
size: many; V: TRBV5-1; J: TRBJ1-1; D: TRBD1; DNA: TGCGCCAGCAGCTTGGGAATGGGAGGGACAGGGATGGACACTGAAGCTTTCTTT; CDR3: CASSLGMGGTGMDTEAFF
size: NA; V: TRBV7-2; J: TRBJ2-1; D: NA; DNA: TGTGCCAGCAGCTTAGGACTGGGAGGCAATGAGCAGTTCTTC; CDR3: CASSLGLGGNEQFF
size: few; V: TRBV3-1; J: TRBJ1-2; D: TRBD1; DNA: TGTGCCAGCAGCCTACAGGGGGCATTTCGTGGCTACACCTTC; CDR3: CASSLQGAFRGYTF
size: NA; V: TRBV4-3; J: TRBJ2-5; D: NA; DNA: TGCGCCAGCAGCCCAACAGGGTTTCAAGAGACCCAGTACTTC; CDR3: CASSPTGFQETQYF
size: medium-sized; V: TRBV20-1; J: TRBJ2-5; D: TRBD2; DNA: TGCAGTGCTAGAGATCTCAGACTAGCGGAAGAGACCCAGTACTTC; CDR3: CSARDLRLAEETQYF
size: NA; V: TRBV7-2; J: TRBJ1-2; D: NA; DNA: TGTGCCAGCAGCTTGCGGACAGATAACTATGGCTACACCTTC; CDR3: CASSLRTDNYGYTF
size: NA; V: TRBV7-2; J: TRBJ2-3; D: TRBD1; DNA: TGTGCCAGCAGCTTAGTTATGGGACAGGGGACAGATACGCAGTATTTT; CDR3: CASSLVMGQGTDTQYF
size: few; V: TRBV11-2; J: TRBJ2-3; D: NA; DNA: TGTGCCAGCAGCTTAGTAGTAAGCGGCACAGATACGCAGTATTTT; CDR3: CASSLVVSGTDTQYF
size: NA; V: TRBV5-4; J: TRBJ2-7; D: NA; DNA: TGTGCCAGCAGCTTGTTTGACAGGCAGGGCTACGAGCAGTACTTC; CDR3: CASSLFDRQGYEQYF
size: few; V: TRBV27; J: TRBJ2-3; D: NA; DNA: TGTGCCAGCAGTTTTGTCGGGGTTGGCACAGATACGCAGTATTTT; CDR3: CASSFVGVGTDTQYF
size: few; V: TRBV7-2; J: TRBJ2-2; D: TRBD1; DNA: TGTGCCAGCAGCGGGACAGGGATCGGGGAGCTGTTTTTT; CDR3: CASSGTGIGELFF
size: few; V: TRBV9; J: TRBJ2-4; D: NA; DNA: TGTGCCAGCAGCGGCACAGATCAGGAAAACATTCAGTACTTC; CDR3: CASSGTDQENIQYF
size: few; V: TRBV27; J: TRBJ2-5; D: NA; DNA: TGTGCCAGCAGTTCCTTACTACGAGGGGAGACCCAGTACTTC; CDR3: CASSSLLRGETQYF
size: few; V: TRBV3-1; J: TRBJ1-2; D: NA; DNA: TGTGCCAGCAGCCCGGGGCACTCCACCGGCTGGTATGGCTACACCTTC; CDR3: CASSPGHSTGWYGYTF
size: NA; V: TRBV11-3; J: TRBJ2-7; D: NA; DNA: TGTGCCAGCAGCTTAGATTCCGCCGCAGGGAGCTCCTACGAGCAGTACTTC; CDR3: CASSLDSAAGSSYEQYF
size: many; V: TRBV4-1; J: TRBJ1-5; D: NA; DNA: TGCGCCAGCAGCCAAGAGGGTCGGGGAGGTCAGCCCCAGCATTTT; CDR3: CASSQEGRGGQPQHF
size: few; V: TRBV29-1; J: TRBJ2-1; D: TRBD2; DNA: TGCAGCGTTGACGGACTAGCGGGGGCCCTCGGGAATGAGCAGTTCTTC; CDR3: CSVDGLAGALGNEQFF
size: few; V: TRBV6-1; J: TRBJ1-1; D: NA; DNA: TGTGCCAGCGGTCGACTGGACTCTGAAGCTTTCTTT; CDR3: CASGRLDSEAFF
size: NA; V: TRBV6-5; J: TRBJ2-3; D: TRBD2; DNA: TGTGCCAGCAGTTACACTGGACTAGCGGGGGTCTCAGATACGCAGTATTTT; CDR3: CASSYTGLAGVSDTQYF
size: NA; V: TRBV28; J: TRBJ1-5; D: NA; DNA: TGTGCCAGCAGTTTTCTACTCGGTCAGCCCCAGCATTTT; CDR3: CASSFLLGQPQHF
size: few; V: TRBV5-1; J: TRBJ1-1; D: NA; DNA: TGCGCCAGCAGCCCTATGGGGTCCGCGGCTTTCTTT; CDR3: CASSPMGSAAFF
size: few; V: TRBV20-1; J: TRBJ2-1; D: NA; DNA: TGCAGTGCTAGAGATTTACGAATCAATAACAATGAGCAGTTCTTC; CDR3: CSARDLRINNNEQFF
size: NA; V: TRBV7-7; J: TRBJ1-2; D: TRBD1; DNA: TGTGCTAGCGTGTTCGGGACAGTATATGGCTACACCTTC; CDR3: CASVFGTVYGYTF
size: many; V: TRBV9; J: TRBJ2-1; D: TRBD2; DNA: TGTGCCAGCAGCGGAAGACTGGCGGGGGGACATGAGCAGTTCTTC; CDR3: CASSGRLAGGHEQFF
size: NA; V: TRBV29-1; J: TRBJ2-3; D: TRBD1; DNA: TGCAGCGACCGGGACAGGGGCCCCACAGATACGCAGTATTTT; CDR3: CSDRDRGPTDTQYF
size: NA; V: TRBV4-2; J: TRBJ2-3; D: TRBD2; DNA: TGTGCCAGCAGCCAAGAATTAGGGCGGGGGGCGGATACGCAGTATTTT; CDR3: CASSQELGRGADTQYF
size: few; V: TRBV20-1; J: TRBJ2-1; D: TRBD1; DNA: TGCAGTGCAACGACAGGGCTGTACAATGAGCAGTTCTTC; CDR3: CSATTGLYNEQFF
size: few; V: TRBV5-1; J: TRBJ1-1; D: NA; DNA: TGCGCCAGCAGCGAGGGTAAGGGAGTGAACATTGAAGCTTTCTTT; CDR3: CASSEGKGVNIEAFF
size: few; V: TRBV5-1; J: TRBJ2-5; D: TRBD2; DNA: TGCGCCAGCAGCTTGGCTAGCGGGGGGGTACAAGAGACCCAGTACTTC; CDR3: CASSLASGGVQETQYF
size: few; V: TRBV30; J: TRBJ2-5; D: NA; DNA: TGTGCCTGGAGTGTGCCCCCGGACATACAAGAGACCCAGTACTTC; CDR3: CAWSVPPDIQETQYF
size: many; V: TRBV6-5; J: TRBJ1-1; D: NA; DNA: TGTGCCAGCAGTTGGGCGGAGACAGTCCAGAACACTGAAGCTTTCTTT; CDR3: CASSWAETVQNTEAFF
size: few; V: TRBV12-3/TRBV12-4; J: TRBJ2-1; D: TRBD2; DNA: TGTGCCAGCAGAAGGGCGGGGGTTTACTACAATGAGCAGTTCTTC; CDR3: CASRRAGVYYNEQFF
size: few; V: TRBV7-6; J: TRBJ1-1; D: NA; DNA: TGTGCCAGCAGCCCGAGTCTAGGGACGATCGTTGACACTGAAGCTTTCTTT; CDR3: CASSPSLGTIVDTEAFF
size: NA; V: TRBV18; J: TRBJ1-1; D: NA; DNA: TGTGCCAGCTCACCGCCGGGTCGGGTTACTGAAGCTTTCTTT; CDR3: CASSPPGRVTEAFF
size: NA; V: TRBV15; J: TRBJ2-3; D: NA; DNA: TGTGCCACCAGCAGAGGGGCGGGCCGCACAGATACGCAGTATTTT; CDR3: CATSRGAGRTDTQYF
size: NA; V: TRBV5-5; J: TRBJ2-3; D: NA; DNA: TGTGCCAGCAGCTTCTCCGGGTTCACAGATACGCAGTATTTT; CDR3: CASSFSGFTDTQYF
size: NA; V: TRBV9; J: TRBJ2-1; D: TRBD1; DNA: TGTGCCAGCAGCGTCATGGGACAGGGGTTAGATGAGCAGTTCTTC; CDR3: CASSVMGQGLDEQFF
size: few; V: TRBV15; J: TRBJ2-7; D: NA; DNA: TGTGCCACCAGCAGAGATTTTTTGGACAGTGCGCCTCGCGAGCAGTACTTC; CDR3: CATSRDFLDSAPREQYF
size: NA; V: TRBV29-1; J: TRBJ2-1; D: TRBD2; DNA: TGCAGCGTTGAAACTAGCGGACGTACCTACAATGAGCAGTTCTTC; CDR3: CSVETSGRTYNEQFF
size: NA; V: TRBV7-2; J: TRBJ2-4; D: TRBD1; DNA: TGTGCCAGCAGCCTAGAGGGACAGATTAAAAACATTCAGTACTTC; CDR3: CASSLEGQIKNIQYF
size: NA; V: TRBV7-8; J: TRBJ2-2; D: NA; DNA: TGTGCCAGCACGGAGAACACCGGGGAGCTGTTTTTT; CDR3: CASTENTGELFF